This T cell receptor (beta chain) is drawn from a study of tumor-infiltrating lymphocytes in localized non-small cell lung cancer (dated by TCRdb to the early 2020s). At the level of the whole study: The cohort included patients whose samples were collected after neoadjuvant chemotherapy, as well as both smokers and never-smokers and several histologies. Each patient provided resected tumor tissue plus uninvolved lung tissue from the same patient, with the uninvolved lung tissue described as non-adjacent to the tumor. The same patients underwent several integrated assays, with TCR sequencing performed together with flow cytometry, multiplex immunofluorescence, RNA-seq, exome sequencing and proteomics. The overall ICON cohort was composed of approximately 150 surgical patients with localized non-small cell lung cancer whose tumors were resected. For more than 45 patients, immunoSEQ T-cell fraction was compared between paired tumor and uninvolved lung.

This clone was detected a few times. Its antigen remains unidentified. No clone much larger than this one lies a single base away; base qualities are absent. The T-cell fraction in tumor and uninvolved lung tissue was provided by TCR sequencing with the immunoSEQ assay. On the study's bioinformatics: For survival analysis, patients were divided into high (upper tertile) and low (lower two tertiles) T-cell fraction groups, which were compared by log-rank test. A signed-rank test was used to check for differences in T-cell fraction between paired tumor and uninvolved lung. Sourced from immuneACCESS, this table was stored by TCRdb with only in-frame sequences that have V and J called. A share of the clones is absent; for the studies checked, an unresolved V gene accounts for under half, and the remainder has no known explanation. From that table come the V and J calls and clone size; the DNA was used to work out D and trimming. The sample table contains 13,000 or so clones; only one count was recorded for around four fifths of them. The top ten clonotypes cover about 12% of the sample.

Taken from cysteine to phenylalanine, the CDR3 has 15 residues. Of the read, only the CDR3 DNA is kept; its 45 bases are in frame from base 1. Trimmed from V: 4 bases; trimmed from J: 6 bases; junction bases lacking a gene match: 12. CDR1 and CDR2, per the germline V gene, are SGHRS and YFSETQ. The first patient joined ICON in the first half of 2016, and enrollment wrapped up when the last patient was enrolled in September 2018. In a subcohort of about 76 patients, fresh tumor and matched uninvolved tissue were collected for in-depth immune analyses, with TCR sequencing among those analyses. DNA for TCR sequencing was isolated from bulk tissue, and no cell sorting was done. General conclusions and limits of the study: Since assay coverage differed from patient to patient depending on how much tissue was available, TCR sequencing was done for only a subset of the cohort. Because different assays used different pieces of the same tissue, technical variation could not be distinguished from intratumor heterogeneity. No difference in TCR-derived T-cell fraction was observed between the flow cytometry-defined immunotypes IM1 (good prognosis) and IM2 (poor prognosis). Consistent with immunofluorescence CD3 counts, TCRbeta sequencing supported greater T cell infiltration in tumors than in uninvolved lung tissue.

Sequencing was performed on uninvolved lung tissue not adjacent to the tumor. This sequence originates from a human donor with non-small cell lung cancer. This chain joins TRBV5-1 to TRBJ2-7; 8 central bases correspond to TRBD1. For the CDR3, the sequence is CASSLYTSGGGEQYF. The sequenced DNA is TGCGCCAGCAGCCTTTACACTTCAGGGGGCGGCGAGCAGTACTTC.